Each of the 25 T cell receptor beta chains below was sequenced from the same sample in a study of blood T cell repertoires in COVID-19 (dated by TCRdb to the early 2020s). The library was produced with the immunoSEQ multiplex PCR assay. Not all clones reach the TCRdb copy of this immuneACCESS table, which keeps in-frame sequences only. Checked studies attribute under half of the gap to unresolved V genes and leave the rest unexplained. The table for this sample lists 390,000 or so clones; 85% to 90% of them were counted only once. The top ten clonotypes cover roughly 1% of the sample. The specimen sequenced was PBMCs or T cells enriched from blood (not recorded which). These TCRs come from a young man who had recovered from COVID-19.

This sequence joins TRBV19 and TRBJ1-1; 12 bases agree with TRBD1. V lost 5 bases, J lost 2 bases, and 6 bases stayed unmatched. Germline-derived CDR1 and CDR2 are LNHDA and SQIVND (reference sequence). CDR3 length equals 16 residues. The CDR3 region is CASSPGTGGINTEAFF. As DNA, the CDR3 is TGTGCCAGTAGTCCTGGGACAGGGGGCATCAACACTGAAGCTTTCTTT.

The rearrangement joins TRBV5-1 to TRBJ1-1, with D unclear. CDR1 SGHRS and CDR2 YFSETQ come from the germline V gene. This CDR3 region has 13 residues. V lost 5 bases, J lost 1 base, and 9 bases lay in between. CDR3 bases: TGCGCCAGCAGGGTAAAGCCGAACACTGAAGCTTTCTTT. The encoded protein is CASRVKPNTEAFF. The complete variable domain, with remaining parts taken from reference TRBV5-1 and TRBJ1-1, reads KAGVTQTPRYLIKTRGQQVTLSCSPISGHRSVSWYQQTPGQGLQFLFEYFSETQRNKGNFPGRFSGRQFSNSRSEMNVSTLELGDSALYLCASRVKPNTEAFFGQGTRLTVV.

The chain uses TRBV7-2 and TRBJ1-3, with a weak D call TRBD1 (5 bases). The germline V and J ends were trimmed by 1 base and 4 bases, with 8 bases remaining between them. The CDR3 is 14 residues long. Per germline, CDR1 SGHTA and CDR2 FQGNSA. The CDR3 DNA is TGTGCCAGCAGCTTAGTGGGGGGGGGAAACACCATATATTTT. Protein product: CASSLVGGGNTIYF.

This clone is a singleton in its sample. This chain connects TRBV10-3 to TRBJ1-6, with unresolved D. Germline V gene lookup returns CDR1 ENHRY and CDR2 SYGVKD. The CDR3 loop spans 14 amino acids. The V end was cut by 8 bases, the J end by 0 bases, with 8 bases between. CDR3 bases: TGTGCCATCGGTGGGAGCTCCTATAATTCACCCCTCCACTTT. Protein sequence: CAIGGSSYNSPLHF.

The chain links TRBV20-1 to TRBJ2-5; 9 bases map to TRBD2. With 3 bases clipped from V and 4 bases from J, the junction kept 6 bases outside the gene matches. This CDR3 is built from 14 residues. Germline V gene data show CDR1 as DFQATT and CDR2 as SNEGSKA (reference sequence). The CDR3 is CSASRTSEGETQYF. The CDR3 nucleotides are TGCAGTGCTAGTCGGACTAGCGAAGGAGAGACCCAGTACTTC.

This clone came up once. The rearrangement joins TRBV6-5 to TRBJ1-6, with unresolved D. CDR3 size: 13 residues. Germline V gives CDR1 MNHEY, CDR2 SVGAGI. Between the trimmed V and J ends, which lost 4 bases and 7 bases, there was a span of 8 bases. In DNA form, the CDR3 reads TGTGCCAGCAGTTTCCGGCGGAATTCACCCCTCCACTTT. Its translation: CASSFRRNSPLHF.

This clone was counted once. V is TRBV27 and J is TRBJ1-5, with D possibly TRBD1 on 6 matching bases. CDR3 length equals 15 residues. Trimming pared 3 bases from V and 2 bases from J, leaving 11 bases between. Germline loops: CDR1 MNHEY, CDR2 SMNVEV (reference sequence). CDR3: CASSFDRSGNQPQHF. CDR3 DNA: TGTGCCAGCAGTTTCGACAGGAGTGGCAATCAGCCCCAGCATTTT.

The rearrangement links TRBV4-3 to TRBJ2-3, with D perhaps matching TRBD2 (6 bases). Looked up from germline, CDR1 is LGHNA and CDR2 is YSLEER. The V end was cut by 3 bases, the J end by 4 bases, with 17 bases between. CDR3 length equals 16 residues. Here the CDR3 reads CASSHGWGESADTQYF. In DNA, the CDR3 is TGCGCCAGCAGCCATGGTTGGGGGGAGAGCGCAGATACGCAGTATTTT.

The chain employs TRBV5-1 and TRBJ1-2; unclear D gene. V was trimmed by 0 bases and J by 1 base, leaving 13 bases between them. Germline V gene lookup returns CDR1 SGHRS and CDR2 YFSETQ. The CDR3 totals 16 residues. The CDR3 DNA sequence: TGCGCCAGCAGCTTGGATTTCCGGGAGATTAACTATGGCTACACCTTC. Its translation is CASSLDFREINYGYTF.

The rearrangement uses TRBV6-5 and TRBJ2-7; 7 nucleotides align to TRBD1. This CDR3 spans 15 amino acids. Trimming cost V 7 bases and J 1 base; bases outside gene matches: 10. CDR1 is MNHEY and CDR2 is SVGAGI in the germline V gene. For the CDR3, the DNA is TGTGCCAGCACCCTCTCCCCAGGGGGTTCCTACGAGCAGTACTTC. Translating it yields CASTLSPGGSYEQYF.

This chain connects TRBV7-2 to TRBJ1-2; tentative D call: TRBD1 (6 bases). The V and J ends lost 3 bases and 5 bases respectively, with 25 bases between them. The germline CDR1 and CDR2 sequences are SGHTA and FQGNSA. This CDR3 is 18 amino acids long. CDR3 sequence reads: CASSLAHIQGPLSYGYTF. CDR3 bases: TGTGCCAGCAGCTTGGCTCATATACAGGGTCCATTAAGTTATGGCTACACCTTC.

V usage is TRBV7-2 and J usage is TRBJ2-3; TRBD2 might be the D (5 bases). The CDR3 loop spans 14 amino acids. The V and J ends lost 7 bases and 2 bases respectively, with 13 bases between them. Germline V gene data show CDR1 as SGHTA and CDR2 as FQGNSA. CDR3 sequence: CASTPDSTTDTQYF. For the CDR3, the DNA is TGTGCCAGCACCCCGGACTCCACCACAGATACGCAGTATTTT.

V and J are TRBV19 and TRBJ1-5; TRBD1 matches at 10 bases. This CDR3 is 17 amino acids long. The ends lost 11 bases at V and 5 bases at J; junction bases unmatched: 18. Germline lookup yields CDR1 LNHDA and CDR2 SQIVND (reference sequence). This CDR3 is CAERIRDRGLWDQPQHF. The CDR3 bases are TGTGCCGAAAGAATCCGGGACAGGGGACTCTGGGATCAGCCCCAGCATTTT.

The V gene is TRBV11-3, the J gene TRBJ2-5; no reliable D call. V lost 4 bases, J lost 0 bases, and 6 bases lay in between. The CDR3 is made up of 13 amino acids. Germline V gene data show CDR1 as SGHNT and CDR2 as YENEEA. The CDR3 DNA reads TGTGCCAGCAGCTATTTCTACCAAGAGACCCAGTACTTC. Its protein product is CASSYFYQETQYF.

The gene calls are TRBV1 and TRBJ1-3. TRBV1 is a documented pseudogene. The CDR3 contains 13 residues. This chain's CDR3 is CTSSLRGKHTIYF. CDR3 bases: TGCACCAGCAGCCTGCGCGGGAAACACACCATATATTTT.

The V call is TRBV7-9, the J call TRBJ1-2, with D perhaps matching TRBD1 (5 bases). The V gene lost 5 bases and the J gene lost 4 bases, with 8 bases spanning the gap. Per the germline V gene, CDR1 is SEHNR and CDR2 is FQNEAQ (reference sequence). CDR3 length: 12 residues. CDR3 coding DNA: TGTGCCAGCAGCCGGGGACTCTATGGCTACACCTTC. Its translation: CASSRGLYGYTF.

This chain uses TRBV7-2 with TRBJ1-1, with a weak D call TRBD1 (5 bases). The CDR3 length is 17 residues. The V and J ends lost 1 base and 6 bases respectively, with 21 bases between them. In germline, CDR1 is SGHTA, CDR2 FQGNSA. CDR3: CASSLVAGSLSSPEAFF. In nucleotides, the CDR3 is TGTGCCAGCAGCTTAGTTGCAGGGTCTCTTTCTAGTCCTGAAGCTTTCTTT.

The chain uses TRBV28 and TRBJ2-1; 11 bases agree with TRBD2. This CDR3 is built from 16 residues. Germline assignment: CDR1 MDHEN and CDR2 SYDVKM. The V segment lost 4 bases and the J segment 4 bases; nucleotides outside the gene matches: 6. CDR3 bases: TGTGCCAGCAGTTCCTATAGCGGGGGGGAATACAATGAGCAGTTCTTC. This sequence encodes CASSSYSGGEYNEQFF.

The genes are TRBV11-2 and TRBJ2-3, with 10 bases lining up with TRBD1. Germline V gene sequence: CDR1 SGHAT, CDR2 FQNNGV. The CDR3 is 15 residues long. V shed 5 bases, J shed 5 bases, and the junction held 7 bases outside the gene matches. DNA for the CDR3: TGTGCCAGCAGCGCGGGACAGGGGTTAGTAGATACGCAGTATTTT. Its protein product is CASSAGQGLVDTQYF.

The V gene is TRBV15, the J gene TRBJ2-7, with TRBD1 matching 9 bases. J was trimmed by 3 bases and V by 5 bases; bases with no gene match: 8. This CDR3 region has 15 residues. The germline CDR1 and CDR2 sequences are LNHNV and YYDKDF (reference sequence). For the CDR3, the DNA is TGTGCCACCAGCTCTCCGGGACAGGGTTTCTACGAGCAGTACTTC. Translation: CATSSPGQGFYEQYF. The whole variable domain, filled in from reference TRBV15 and TRBJ2-7, reads DAMVIQNPRYQVTQFGKPVTLSCSQTLNHNVMYWYQQKSSQAPKLLFHYYDKDFNNEADTPDNFQSRRPNTSFCFLDIRSPGLGDTAMYLCATSSPGQGFYEQYFGPGTRLTVT.

The CDR3 reads CASSLVGGGTTDTQYF. The CDR3 bases are TGTGCCAGCAGCTTAGTTGGGGGAGGCACGACAGATACGCAGTATTTT. The V and J genes are TRBV11-2 and TRBJ2-3, with D possibly TRBD2 on 6 matching bases. Per the germline V gene, CDR1 is SGHAT and CDR2 is FQNNGV. Trimming removed 1 base from V and 3 bases from J, with 14 bases in between. This CDR3 region has 16 residues.

The rearrangement links TRBV12-3 or TRBV12-4 to TRBJ1-2; D possibly corresponds to TRBD1 (5 bases). V lost 3 bases, J lost 4 bases, and 9 bases lay in between. This CDR3 is built from 13 residues. The CDR3 protein is CASSFDSRYGYTF. In nucleotides, the CDR3 is TGTGCCAGCAGTTTCGACAGTCGCTATGGCTACACCTTC.

The genes are TRBV7-2 and TRBJ1-2; possible D gene TRBD1, 6 bases. The CDR3 is 17 residues long. Germline V lookup: CDR1 SGHTA, CDR2 FQGNSA. V was shortened by 5 bases and J by 1 base, with 20 bases between the two germline ends. For the CDR3, the DNA is TGTGCCAGCAGCCCATCCCCCGGACAGAGTGTTAACTATGGCTACACCTTC. It specifies CASSPSPGQSVNYGYTF.

The rearrangement uses TRBV6-5 and TRBJ2-7; possible D gene TRBD2, 5 bases. V lost 5 bases to trimming and J lost 4 bases, with 9 bases between them. The CDR3 contains 12 residues. The germline V gene encodes CDR1 MNHEY and CDR2 SVGAGI. The CDR3, as DNA: TGTGCCAGCAGTCCCGGGGAGTACGAGCAGTACTTC. It codes for CASSPGEYEQYF.

The chain links TRBV28 to TRBJ2-7, with TRBD2 identical over 8 bases. The CDR3 has 15 residues. Germline CDR1 reads MDHEN; CDR2 reads SYDVKM. The V gene end was trimmed by 8 bases and the J gene end by 2 bases; junction bases not matched to a gene: 11. The CDR3 bases are TGTGCCAGCGCCCTAAGGTGGCGGGAGGCCTACGAGCAGTACTTC. Amino acids: CASALRWREAYEQYF.